Below, one T cell receptor beta chain is given with its context. At one boundary the junction diverges from the germline segment, which might be a read error. TCRdb independently ran MiXCR on the 5' RACE reads; one entry per CDR3 protein. The table shows 250,000 to 350,000 distinct CDR3 sequences, with roughly a fifth occurring only once. This entry belongs to a study of T-cell memory formation after mild COVID-19. Across the whole study: Largely, the TCR clusters proved donor specific.

CDR3 size: 13 residues. Sequencing input: PBMCs or a T cell subset sorted from them (not recorded which). This TCR came from a man younger than 30 who had mild COVID-19 (a few samples of this study predate the infection). Cell type and time point are not known. The J gene is TRBJ2-3, the V gene TRBV12-3 or TRBV12-4, with TRBD1 as a possible D gene (6 bases). In DNA form, the CDR3 reads TGTGCCAGCAGCCGACAGGTAGCAGACACGCAGTATTTT. It codes for CASSRQVADTQYF.